Listed here are 7 T cell receptor beta chains from one sample, sequenced in a study of blood T cells in healthy people across ages. It was with a sample-barcoded 5' primer and a J-beta primer mix that a second PCR of about 6 to 12 cycles was run. MiXCR, applied by TCRdb to the 5' RACE reads, yields one record per CDR3 protein. Found here are around 580,000 distinct CDR3 sequences, 47% of them singletons; the top ten hold roughly 24%. Sequences were obtained from blood. Receptor source: a man of 80 years or more in good health.

The chain combines TRBV25-1 with TRBJ2-1; no clear D. The last part of the DNA fits TRBJ2-7 better; the J call may be wrong. The germline gives CDR1 MGHDK, CDR2 SYGVNS. CDR3 length equals 15 residues. CDR3: CASSLSGPSYNEQYF. In DNA form, the CDR3 reads TGTGCCAGCAGCCTGTCCGGTCCCTCCTACAATGAGCAGTACTTC.

The V and J genes are TRBV6-2 or TRBV6-3 and TRBJ2-7; D is undetermined. Germline V gene data show CDR1 as MNHEY and CDR2 as SVGEGT. This CDR3 is 12 amino acids long. V gave up 6 bases and J gave up 4 bases, with 10 bases separating them. CDR3 DNA sequence: TGTGCCAGCAGCCCCGTGCGGTACGAGCAGTACTTC. Protein product: CASSPVRYEQYF.

V gene TRBV5-1 combines with J gene TRBJ2-7, with TRBD1 matching over 7 bases. The germline V gene has CDR1 SGHRS and CDR2 YFSETQ. With 0 bases clipped from V and 2 bases from J, the junction kept 2 bases outside the gene matches. The CDR3 sequence is 14 residues long. The CDR3 nucleotides are TGCGCCAGCAGCTTGGCACAGGGGACCTACGAGCAGTACTTC. Protein: CASSLAQGTYEQYF.

This clonotype has ten or more counts. The chain joins TRBV27 to TRBJ2-1; 8 nucleotides match TRBD2. CDR1 and CDR2 (germline): MNHEY, SMNVEV (reference sequence). Germline trimming cut 3 bases from V and 2 bases from J; bases unmatched to any gene: 0. This CDR3 is 14 amino acids long. As DNA, the CDR3 is TGTGCCAGCAGTTTTAGCGGGACCTACAATGAGCAGTTCTTC. Its protein is CASSFSGTYNEQFF.

The chain carries TRBV7-9 and TRBJ1-5; tentative D call: TRBD1 (5 bases). This CDR3 has 14 residues. Between the trimmed V and J ends, which lost 5 bases and 0 bases, there was a span of 8 bases. Germline V gives CDR1 SEHNR, CDR2 FQNEAQ (reference sequence). The CDR3 loop reads CASSGGFSNQPQHF. CDR3 DNA: TGTGCCAGCAGCGGGGGGTTTAGCAATCAGCCCCAGCATTTT.

The chain recombines TRBV7-9 with TRBJ2-3; 7 bases are a match to TRBD2. The germline V gene has CDR1 SEHNR and CDR2 FQNEAQ (reference sequence). J gave up 2 bases and V 5 bases, and 7 bases lay outside the gene matches. This CDR3 is built from 15 residues. DNA of the CDR3: TGTGCCAGCAGCCCTACTAGCGAATACACAGATACGCAGTATTTT. Protein product: CASSPTSEYTDTQYF. Full variable domain (missing parts from reference TRBV7-9 and TRBJ2-3): DTGVSQNPRHKITKRGQNVTFRCDPISEHNRLYWYRQTLGQGPEFLTYFQNEAQLEKSRLLSDRFSAERPKGSFSTLEIQRTEQGDSAMYLCASSPTSEYTDTQYFGPGTRLTVL.

The CDR3 loop reads CASSSEDRRRTYNSPLHF. The CDR3, as DNA: TGTGCCAGCAGCTCTGAGGACAGGAGACGGACCTATAATTCACCCCTCCACTTT. The genes are TRBV7-2 and TRBJ1-6; 7 positions match TRBD1. Trimming removed 4 bases from V and 2 bases from J; junction bases left unmatched: 11. The CDR3 length is 18 residues. Germline CDR1 and CDR2: SGHTA and FQGNSA.